A selection of T cell receptor beta chains follows, all from one sample in a study of control samples from healthy donors and cancer patients. TCRdb's copy holds only in-frame clones and misses some; the assay was immunoSEQ multiplex PCR. The repertoire holds about 140,000 clones, 85% to 95% seen once, with around 13% in the top ten. The sample was blood. The source is a man aged 40-49 years in good health. CDR3s include the opening cysteine and the closing phenylalanine or tryptophan. A D gene is named only where the DNA matches it firmly. Not all rows give a size; the values are once, few, many and, for expanded clones, a class.

NA	TRBV30	TRBD1	TRBJ2-1	TGTGCCTGGAGTGTCCCGGGACAGGGGGCCCATGAGCAGTTCTTC	CAWSVPGQGAHEQFF
NA	TRBV11-3	TRBD1	TRBJ2-2	TGTGCCAGCAGCGGCCGACAGGGTGGGGCCGGGGAGCTGTTTTTT	CASSGRQGGAGELFF
NA	TRBV7-9	NA	TRBJ2-7	TGTGCCAGCAGCCCACTGCCCCCCGAGCAGTACTTC	CASSPLPPEQYF
NA	TRBV7-8	NA	TRBJ1-2	TGTGCCAGCAGCCCCCGAGGGGGGCTCGGGACCTTC	CASSPRGGLGTF
NA	TRBV29-1	TRBD2	TRBJ2-3	TGCAGCGTTGGGAGGCCCCTAGCGGGAGACACAGATACGCAGTATTTT	CSVGRPLAGDTDTQYF
NA	TRBV6-5	NA	TRBJ1-4	TGTGCCAGCAGTTTAAACAGGGAAAAACTGTTTTTT	CASSLNREKLFF
NA	TRBV7-8	NA	TRBJ2-7	TGTGCCAGCAGCTTACGCGTCCAGAGCTACGAGCAGTACTTC	CASSLRVQSYEQYF
NA	TRBV12-5	NA	TRBJ1-2	TGTGCTAGTGGTTTAGGACAGAGTAACTATGGCTACACCTTC	CASGLGQSNYGYTF
NA	TRBV7-8	NA	TRBJ2-7	TGTGCCAGCAGCTTGGGGGACCGCAAATACGAGCAGTACTTC	CASSLGDRKYEQYF
NA	TRBV25-1	NA	TRBJ1-5	TGTGCCAGCAGTGAGTGGGGTTCCAGCAATCAGCCCCAGCATTTT	CASSEWGSSNQPQHF
NA	TRBV2	NA	TRBJ2-3	TGTGCCAGCAGCGGAGGGACATCTTCTTCCACAGATACGCAGTATTTT	CASSGGTSSSTDTQYF
once	TRBV3-1/TRBV3-2	TRBD1	TRBJ2-2	TGTGCCAGCAGCCAGGCGGGACAGGGTATCACCGGGGAGCTGTTTTTT	CASSQAGQGITGELFF
NA	TRBV10-3	NA	TRBJ1-3	TGTGCCAGCTTTTCAGGGGTCTCTGGAAACACCATATATTTT	CASFSGVSGNTIYF
NA	TRBV5-1	NA	TRBJ1-3	TGCGCCAGCAGCTTGGTTCCAGGTGATTACTCTGGAAACACCATATATTTT	CASSLVPGDYSGNTIYF
NA	TRBV29-1	TRBD1	TRBJ1-1	TGCAGCGCCGAACAGGGGATGAACACTGAAGCTTTCTTT	CSAEQGMNTEAFF
NA	TRBV12-5	NA	TRBJ2-1	TGTGCTAGTGGTTTGGCCCCTATTCGCAGTCACAATGAGCAGTTCTTC	CASGLAPIRSHNEQFF
NA	TRBV28	TRBD1	TRBJ2-7	TGTGCCAGCAGTTTATTAAAAACCGGGACAGGGATAGGCGAGCAGTACTTC	CASSLLKTGTGIGEQYF
NA	TRBV7-9	TRBD1	TRBJ1-2	TGTGCCAGCAGCCAGGGACAGCTACTAGCTAACTATGGCTACACCTTC	CASSQGQLLANYGYTF
NA	TRBV11-2	TRBD2	TRBJ2-1	TGTGCCAGCAGCTCACTAGCGGGGGTTGGTGAGCAGTTCTTC	CASSSLAGVGEQFF
NA	TRBV9	NA	TRBJ1-2	TGTGCCAGCAGCGCGAGTTCTGACAGGTGGAACTATGGCTACACCTTC	CASSASSDRWNYGYTF
NA	TRBV20-1	NA	TRBJ2-1	TGCAGTGCTAGAGTTCTGGAAGAGCAGTTCTTC	CSARVLEEQFF
NA	TRBV10-1	NA	TRBJ1-1	TGCGCCAGCAGTGAGTCGGGTACGAACACTGAAGCTTTCTTT	CASSESGTNTEAFF
few	TRBV28	TRBD2	TRBJ2-1	TGTGCCAGCCTACGTCGGCGGGAGGGGAAGAATGAGCAGTTCTTC	CASLRRREGKNEQFF
NA	TRBV4-3	NA	TRBJ2-1	TGCGCCAGCAGCCAAGACGGGGGTGGCTACAATGAGCAGTTCTTC	CASSQDGGGYNEQFF
NA	TRBV10-1	NA	TRBJ2-5	TGCGCCAGCAGTGAGTCGCAGGGCGGCGAGACCCAGTACTTC	CASSESQGGETQYF
NA	TRBV11-2	TRBD1	TRBJ1-4	TGTGCCAGCACCCCGGGACAGGGTCTCATTTCGGGAAAACTGTTTTTT	CASTPGQGLISGKLFF
NA	TRBV29-1	TRBD1	TRBJ2-7	TGCAGCGTTGTTATCCGGGACAGTGCCTACGAGCAGTACTTC	CSVVIRDSAYEQYF
NA	TRBV7-9	NA	TRBJ2-5	TGTGCCAGCAGCTTCCGAGACACAGAGACCCAGTACTTC	CASSFRDTETQYF
NA	TRBV9	NA	TRBJ1-2	TGTGCCAGCAGCAGGCGGGGGGAGGGTAGAGGCTACACCTTC	CASSRRGEGRGYTF
NA	TRBV5-4	NA	TRBJ2-2	TGTGCCAGCAGCTTGGTTACGAACACCGGGGAGCTGTTTTTT	CASSLVTNTGELFF
NA	TRBV10-1	TRBD1	TRBJ1-3	TGCGCCAGCAGCCCGACAGGGTCCGGAAACACCATATATTTT	CASSPTGSGNTIYF
NA	TRBV4-3	TRBD1	TRBJ1-4	TGCGCCAGCAGCCAAGATAGACAGGGGATACGATGGGAAAAACTGTTTTTT	CASSQDRQGIRWEKLFF
once	TRBV7-3	NA	TRBJ2-5	TGTGCCAGCAGCTTTGGCGGGACGGCCGAGACCCAGTACTTC	CASSFGGTAETQYF
NA	TRBV4-3	NA	TRBJ1-2	TGCGCCAGCAGCCAAGATCGGGACATCATAAACTATGGCTACACCTTC	CASSQDRDIINYGYTF
NA	TRBV3-1/TRBV3-2	NA	TRBJ1-2	TGTGCCAGCAGCCAAATGGGAGGGGAGTTGGGTGGCTACACCTTC	CASSQMGGELGGYTF
once	TRBV6-1	NA	TRBJ2-3	TGTGCCAGCAGTGGGGGACCGATCCCTTCTGGACTGGATCCCTCTACGCAGTATTTT	CASSGGPIPSGLDPSTQYF
NA	TRBV7-2	NA	TRBJ1-5	TGTGCCAGCAGCCCTGGGCAGGACCAGCCCCAGCATTTT	CASSPGQDQPQHF
NA	TRBV6-6	NA	TRBJ2-7	TGTGCCAGCAGCGGGGGAGAGGGAGTGGAGTACTTC	CASSGGEGVEYF
NA	TRBV10-3	NA	TRBJ2-1	TGTGCCATCAGTGCGGCTACCTACAATGAGCAGTTCTTC	CAISAATYNEQFF
NA	TRBV5-6	NA	TRBJ2-2	TGTGCCAGCAGCTTGGCCCGGGGCAAGACCGGGGAGCTGTTTTTT	CASSLARGKTGELFF
NA	TRBV28	TRBD1	TRBJ1-6	TGTGCCAGCAGTCCCCTGACAGGGAATAATTCACCCCTCCACTTT	CASSPLTGNNSPLHF
once	TRBV7-3	TRBD2	TRBJ2-3	TGTGCCAGCAGCTTAAACGGGGGGGGCACAGATACGCAGTATTTT	CASSLNGGGTDTQYF
NA	TRBV7-4	NA	TRBJ2-4	TGTGCCAGCAGCTTAAAGGGATCCCTAGCCAAAAACATTCAGTACTTC	CASSLKGSLAKNIQYF
NA	TRBV3-1/TRBV3-2	NA	TRBJ2-1	TGTGCCAGCAGCTCGACTGACTCTACCAATGAGCAGTTCTTC	CASSSTDSTNEQFF
NA	TRBV10-1	TRBD2	TRBJ2-5	TGCGCCAGCAGTGATTTCGGCGGGGGGCAGGACCAAGAGACCCAGTACTTC	CASSDFGGGQDQETQYF
NA	TRBV11-2	TRBD2	TRBJ2-5	TGTGCCGGCCACAGCGGGAGCGAAGGAGAGACCCAGTACTTC	CAGHSGSEGETQYF
NA	TRBV28	NA	TRBJ1-4	TGTGCCAGCAGGGATACCGGGGAGTTGGGTGAAAAACTGTTTTTT	CASRDTGELGEKLFF
NA	TRBV9	NA	TRBJ2-7	TGTGCCAGCAGCCCACCGACAGGCTCCTACGAGCAGTACTTC	CASSPPTGSYEQYF
few	TRBV28	TRBD1	TRBJ1-1	TGTGCCAGCATCCCAGCCGCCACAGGGGGAACTGAAGCTTTCTTT	CASIPAATGGTEAFF
NA	TRBV6-1	NA	TRBJ1-3	TGTGCCAGCAGTGCTATCTCCCGGCGGGTCCCACTTAGTGACACCATATATTTT	CASSAISRRVPLSDTIYF